This T cell receptor beta chain is from a study of PD-L1 blockade in urothelial cancer. Overall study: The study started patients on atezolizumab in about 2014, giving 1,200 mg intravenously every 3 weeks.

Findings of the study overall: Improved survival was predicted by pretreatment blood TCR clonality below the median. Larger 3-week expansion of tumor-associated blood clones was seen in durable-benefit patients.

Regarding this clone: Antigen: not known.

Germline V gene data show CDR1 as WSHSY and CDR2 as SAAADI. The ends lost 6 bases at V and 0 bases at J; junction bases unmatched: 4. This CDR3 has 15 residues. Libraries were prepared by immunoSEQ multiplex PCR; TCRdb keeps only in-frame clonotypes and omits some of them. The sample carries tens of thousands of clones, 80% to 90% recorded once. Diagnoses among patients were locally advanced or metastatic urothelial carcinoma. The source of this sequence is a man between 60 and 70 years old with urothelial cancer. This chain connects TRBV10-2 to TRBJ2-2; 7 nucleotides align to TRBD1. The input for sequencing was PBMCs, taken around atezolizumab (anti-PD-L1) treatment. Here the CDR3 reads CASRLQGTNTGELFF. For the CDR3, the DNA is TGCGCCAGCAGACTACAGGGGACGAACACCGGGGAGCTGTTTTTT.